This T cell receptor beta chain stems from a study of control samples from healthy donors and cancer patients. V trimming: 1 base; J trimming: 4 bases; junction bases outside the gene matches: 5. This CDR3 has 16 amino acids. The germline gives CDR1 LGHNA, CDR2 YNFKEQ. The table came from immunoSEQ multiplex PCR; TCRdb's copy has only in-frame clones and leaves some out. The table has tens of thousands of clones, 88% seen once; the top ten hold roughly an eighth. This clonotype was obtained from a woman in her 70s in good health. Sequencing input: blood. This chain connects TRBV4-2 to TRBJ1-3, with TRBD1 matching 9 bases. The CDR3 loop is CASSQGDRGVGNTIYF. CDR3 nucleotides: TGTGCCAGCAGCCAAGGCGACAGGGGGGTAGGAAACACCATATATTTT.